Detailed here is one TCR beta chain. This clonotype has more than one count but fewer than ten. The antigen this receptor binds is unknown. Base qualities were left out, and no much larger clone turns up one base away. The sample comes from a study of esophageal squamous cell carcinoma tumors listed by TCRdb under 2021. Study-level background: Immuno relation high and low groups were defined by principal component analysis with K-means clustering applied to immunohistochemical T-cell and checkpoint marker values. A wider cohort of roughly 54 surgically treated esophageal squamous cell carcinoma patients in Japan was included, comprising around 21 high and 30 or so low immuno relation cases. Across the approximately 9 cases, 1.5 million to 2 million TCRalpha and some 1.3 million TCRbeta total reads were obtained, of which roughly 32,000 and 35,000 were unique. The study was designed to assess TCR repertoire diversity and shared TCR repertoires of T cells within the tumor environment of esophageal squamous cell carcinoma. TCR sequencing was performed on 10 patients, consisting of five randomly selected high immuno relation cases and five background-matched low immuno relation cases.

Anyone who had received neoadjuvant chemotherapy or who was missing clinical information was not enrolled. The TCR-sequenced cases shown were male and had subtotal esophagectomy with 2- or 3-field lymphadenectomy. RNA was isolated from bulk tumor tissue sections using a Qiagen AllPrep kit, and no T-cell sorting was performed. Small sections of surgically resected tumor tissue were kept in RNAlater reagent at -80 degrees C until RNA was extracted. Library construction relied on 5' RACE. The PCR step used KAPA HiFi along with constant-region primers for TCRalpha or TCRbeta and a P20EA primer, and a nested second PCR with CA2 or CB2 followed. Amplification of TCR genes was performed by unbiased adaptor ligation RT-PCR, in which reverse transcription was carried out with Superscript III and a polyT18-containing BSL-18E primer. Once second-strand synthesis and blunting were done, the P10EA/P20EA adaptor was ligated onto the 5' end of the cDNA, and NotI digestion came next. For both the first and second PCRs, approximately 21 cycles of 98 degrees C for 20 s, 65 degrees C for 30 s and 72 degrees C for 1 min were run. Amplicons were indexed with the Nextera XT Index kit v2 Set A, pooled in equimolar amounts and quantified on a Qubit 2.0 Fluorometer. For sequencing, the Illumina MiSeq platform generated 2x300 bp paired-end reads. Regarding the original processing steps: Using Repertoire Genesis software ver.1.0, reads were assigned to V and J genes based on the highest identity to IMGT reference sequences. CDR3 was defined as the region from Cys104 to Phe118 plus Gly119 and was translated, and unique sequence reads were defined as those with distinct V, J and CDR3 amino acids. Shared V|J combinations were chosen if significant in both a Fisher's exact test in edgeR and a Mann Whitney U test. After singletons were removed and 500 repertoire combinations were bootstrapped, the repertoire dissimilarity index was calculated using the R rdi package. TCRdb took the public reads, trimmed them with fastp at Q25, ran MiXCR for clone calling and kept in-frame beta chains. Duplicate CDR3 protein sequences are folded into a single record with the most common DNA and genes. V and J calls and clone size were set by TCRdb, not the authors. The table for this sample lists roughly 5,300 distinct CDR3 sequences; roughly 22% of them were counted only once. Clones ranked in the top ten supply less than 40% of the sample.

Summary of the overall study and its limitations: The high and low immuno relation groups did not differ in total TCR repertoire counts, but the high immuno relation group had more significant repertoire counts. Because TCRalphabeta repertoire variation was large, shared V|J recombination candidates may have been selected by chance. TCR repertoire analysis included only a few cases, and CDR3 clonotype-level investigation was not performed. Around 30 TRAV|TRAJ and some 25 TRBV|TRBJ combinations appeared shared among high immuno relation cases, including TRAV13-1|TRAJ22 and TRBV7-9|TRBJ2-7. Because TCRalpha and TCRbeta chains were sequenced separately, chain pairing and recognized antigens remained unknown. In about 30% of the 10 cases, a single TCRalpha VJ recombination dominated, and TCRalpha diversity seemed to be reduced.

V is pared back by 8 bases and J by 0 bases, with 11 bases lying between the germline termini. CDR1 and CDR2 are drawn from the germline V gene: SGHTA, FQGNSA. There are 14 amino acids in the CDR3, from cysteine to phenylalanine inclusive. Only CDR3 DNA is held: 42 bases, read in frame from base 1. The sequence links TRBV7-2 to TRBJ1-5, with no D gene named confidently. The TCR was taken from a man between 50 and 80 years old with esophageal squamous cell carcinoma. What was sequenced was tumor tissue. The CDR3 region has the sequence CASDSGYSNQPQHF. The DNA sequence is TGTGCCAGCGATAGTGGTTATAGCAATCAGCCCCAGCATTTT.